This T cell receptor beta chain originates from a study of T cell responses to AZD1222 COVID-19 vaccine. Worth noting for this clone: Its antigen is as yet unknown.

Notes on the study in general: Nearly half of the spike-specific TCRs reportedly recognize variant regions that carry no mutations. The donor cohort was predominantly white British with a female majority, and clonal diversity may have been underestimated. It was only after the peak T cell response that any repertoires were sampled.

The protocol was immunoSEQ multiplex PCR, while the TCRdb copy is restricted to in-frame clones and leaves out a portion. In the table there are about 150,000 clones, around 85% of which are singletons. This CDR3 is 15 amino acids long. Deletions cut 4 bases from V and 7 bases from J, with 15 bases between. Per germline, CDR1 SGHRS and CDR2 YFSETQ. This receptor was identified in an adult who received the MenACWY meningococcal vaccine as a control. The sample in question was peripheral blood, obtained 28 days after the second dose of the MenACWY control vaccine. The chain combines TRBV5-1 with TRBJ1-6, with D unresolved. The CDR3 loop reads CASSRESALNSPLHF. The CDR3 DNA reads TGCGCCAGCAGCCGCGAGTCTGCTCTAAATTCACCCCTCCACTTT.